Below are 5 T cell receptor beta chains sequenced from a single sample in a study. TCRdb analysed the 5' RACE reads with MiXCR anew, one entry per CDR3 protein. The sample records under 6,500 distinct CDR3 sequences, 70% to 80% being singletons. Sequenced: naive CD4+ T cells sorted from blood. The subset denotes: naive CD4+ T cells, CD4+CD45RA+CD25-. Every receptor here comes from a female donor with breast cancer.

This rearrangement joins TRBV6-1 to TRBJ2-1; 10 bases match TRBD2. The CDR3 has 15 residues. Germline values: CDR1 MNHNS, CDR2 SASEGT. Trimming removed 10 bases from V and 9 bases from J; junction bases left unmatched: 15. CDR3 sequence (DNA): TGTGCCATAGACAAGTGGAGCGGGAGGGCCAGTGAGCAGTTCTTC. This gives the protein CAIDKWSGRASEQFF.

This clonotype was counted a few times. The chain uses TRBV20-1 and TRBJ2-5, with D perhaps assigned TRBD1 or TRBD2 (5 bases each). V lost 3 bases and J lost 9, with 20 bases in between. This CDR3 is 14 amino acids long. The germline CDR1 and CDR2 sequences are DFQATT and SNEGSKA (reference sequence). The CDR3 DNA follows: TGCAGTGCTAGTCAGGGAGACTCTCTGACGGCCCAGTACTTC. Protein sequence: CSASQGDSLTAQYF.

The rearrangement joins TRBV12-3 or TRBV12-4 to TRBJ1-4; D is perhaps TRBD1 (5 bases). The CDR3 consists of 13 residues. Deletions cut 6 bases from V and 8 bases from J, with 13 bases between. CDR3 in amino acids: CASRTAGSEKLFF. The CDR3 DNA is TGTGCCAGCAGGACAGCAGGATCCGAAAAACTGTTTTTT.

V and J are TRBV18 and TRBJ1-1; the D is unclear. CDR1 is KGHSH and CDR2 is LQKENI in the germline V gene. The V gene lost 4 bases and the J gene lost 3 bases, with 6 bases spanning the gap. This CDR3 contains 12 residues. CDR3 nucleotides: TGTGCCAGCTCACACGGGGACACTGAAGCTTTCTTT. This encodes CASSHGDTEAFF. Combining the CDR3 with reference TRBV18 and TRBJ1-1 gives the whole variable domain NAGVMQNPRHLVRRRGQEARLRCSPMKGHSHVYWYRQLPEEGLKFMVYLQKENIIDESGMPKERFSAEFPKEGPSILRIQQVVRGDSAAYFCASSHGDTEAFFGQGTRLTVV.

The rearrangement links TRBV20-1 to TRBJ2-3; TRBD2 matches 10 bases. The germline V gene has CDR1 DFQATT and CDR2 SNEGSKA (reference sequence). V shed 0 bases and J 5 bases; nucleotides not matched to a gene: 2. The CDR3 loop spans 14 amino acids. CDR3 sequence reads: CSARDRTSGDTQYF. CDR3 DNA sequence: TGCAGTGCTAGAGACCGGACTAGCGGAGATACGCAGTATTTT.